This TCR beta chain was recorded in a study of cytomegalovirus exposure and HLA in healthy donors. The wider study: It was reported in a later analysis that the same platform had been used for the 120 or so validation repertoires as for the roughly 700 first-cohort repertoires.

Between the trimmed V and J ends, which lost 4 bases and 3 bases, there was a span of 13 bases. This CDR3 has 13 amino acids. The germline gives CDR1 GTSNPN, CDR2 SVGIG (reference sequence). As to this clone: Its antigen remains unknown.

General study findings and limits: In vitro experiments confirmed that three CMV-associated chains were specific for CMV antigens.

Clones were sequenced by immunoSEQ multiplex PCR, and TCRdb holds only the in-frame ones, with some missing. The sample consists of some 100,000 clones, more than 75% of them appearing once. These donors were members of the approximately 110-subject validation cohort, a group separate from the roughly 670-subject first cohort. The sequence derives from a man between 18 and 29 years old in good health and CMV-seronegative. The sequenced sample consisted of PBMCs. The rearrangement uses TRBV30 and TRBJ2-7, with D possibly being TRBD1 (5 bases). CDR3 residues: CAWNGARSYEQYF. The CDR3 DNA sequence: TGTGCCTGGAATGGGGCCCGCAGCTACGAGCAGTACTTC. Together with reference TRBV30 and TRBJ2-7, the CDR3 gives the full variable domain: SQTIHQWPATLVQPVGSPLSLECTVEGTSNPNLYWYRQAAGRGLQLLFYSVGIGQISSEVPQNLSASRPQDRQFILSSKKLLLSDSGFYLCAWNGARSYEQYFGPGTRLTVT.